The next 21 T cell receptor beta chains were all read from a single sample in a study of vaccination and CD4 T cells after COVID-19. Stated time point: late sampling 161 to 241 days after vaccination in a few convalescent patients. Specified treatment: approximately nine-day PBMC culture with coronavirus spike peptide pools or control peptides (ViraFEST assay). The Oncomine TCR Beta short-read assay sequenced DNA from cultured CD4+ T cells. TCRdb ran MiXCR on the PCR reads and lists one entry per CDR3 protein. The sample has under 30,000 distinct CDR3 sequences, roughly 40% seen once; the top ten hold around 4%. The antigens these receptors bind are not known. Specimen: CD4+ T cells from blood, cultured in vitro, collected about 7 months after SARS-CoV-2 vaccination. These TCRs come from a human donor who had recovered from COVID-19.

V gene TRBV6-2 or TRBV6-3 combines with J gene TRBJ2-6; no clear D. The V end lost 2 bases, the J end lost 0 bases, and 2 bases lay between the germline ends. Germline CDR1 reads MNHEY; CDR2 reads SVGEGT. The CDR3 spans 14 residues. CDR3 sequence: CASSYSSGANVLTF. The CDR3, as DNA: TGTGCCAGCAGTTACAGCTCTGGGGCCAACGTCCTGACTTTC.

This chain uses TRBV27 with TRBJ1-5; 7 bases fit TRBD1. J gave up 0 bases and V 5 bases, and 10 bases lay outside the gene matches. Germline V gives CDR1 MNHEY, CDR2 SMNVEV (reference sequence). The CDR3 consists of 17 residues. CDR3 coding DNA: TGTGCCAGCAGTCCCATAACGGGGACAGTTAGCAATCAGCCCCAGCATTTT. It translates to CASSPITGTVSNQPQHF.

Only a few counts were recorded for this clonotype. The chain combines TRBV5-1 with TRBJ1-2; 8 positions agree with TRBD1. The CDR3 spans 12 residues. Per the germline V gene, CDR1 is SGHRS and CDR2 is YFSETQ. The J segment lost 13 bases and the V segment lost 3 bases, leaving 8 bases of the junction unmatched. For the CDR3, the DNA is TGCGCCAGCAGCTGGGCAGGGGGCGAGAGCACCTTC. It translates to CASSWAGGESTF. Looking up the rest from reference TRBV5-1 and TRBJ1-2 gives the full variable domain: KAGVTQTPRYLIKTRGQQVTLSCSPISGHRSVSWYQQTPGQGLQFLFEYFSETQRNKGNFPGRFSGRQFSNSRSEMNVSTLELGDSALYLCASSWAGGESTFGSGTRLTVV.

V is TRBV25-1 and J is TRBJ2-5, with a tentative D call TRBD2 (6 bases). The length of the CDR3 is 14 residues. The germline gives CDR1 MGHDK, CDR2 SYGVNS. V lost 0 bases and J lost 7, with 12 bases in between. For the CDR3, the DNA is TGTGCCAGCAGTGAATATGGCGGGATATGGACCCAGTACTTC. It encodes CASSEYGGIWTQYF.

V and J are TRBV6-2 or TRBV6-3 and TRBJ2-1; a weak D match, TRBD1 (5 bases). Per the germline V gene, CDR1 is MNHEY and CDR2 is SVGEGT. Trimming left V 2 bases short and J 5 bases short, with 13 bases between. There are 15 residues in the CDR3. CDR3: CASSYRAGFNNEQFF. In DNA, the CDR3 is TGTGCCAGCAGTTACCGGGCAGGGTTCAACAATGAGCAGTTCTTC.

This clonotype has a single count. The chain uses TRBV20-1 and TRBJ2-1; 12 bases agree with TRBD2. V was pared by 5 bases and J by 1 base, with 3 bases of the junction left unmatched. The CDR3 runs to 15 residues. Germline CDR1 is DFQATT and CDR2 is SNEGSKA (reference sequence). Here the CDR3 DNA reads TGCAGTGCTTGGACTAGCGGGGTATCCTACAATGAGCAGTTCTTC. Translated, it gives CSAWTSGVSYNEQFF.

The chain is built from TRBV20-1 and TRBJ2-7, with a possible D match to TRBD1 (6 bases). Germline lookup yields CDR1 DFQATT and CDR2 SNEGSKA (reference sequence). This CDR3 region has 14 residues. Between the trimmed V and J ends, which lost 1 base and 10 bases, there was a span of 20 bases. The CDR3 coding sequence is TGCAGTGCTAGAGTTCCAACAGGGATTCCTCTACAGTACTTC. Translating gives CSARVPTGIPLQYF.

This clonotype was detected once. The V call is TRBV20-1, the J call TRBJ1-2; a possible D gene is TRBD1 (5 bases). V was trimmed by 7 bases and J by 2 bases, leaving 17 bases between them. Germline-derived CDR1 and CDR2 are DFQATT and SNEGSKA (reference sequence). This CDR3 region has 14 residues. CDR3 region: CSGTYMGGNYGYTF. The DNA of the CDR3 is TGCAGTGGGACATACATGGGTGGAAACTATGGCTACACCTTC.

This clonotype came up once. This chain uses TRBV10-3 with TRBJ2-1, with TRBD2 matching 9 bases. The CDR3 runs to 14 residues. CDR1 is ENHRY and CDR2 is SYGVKD in the germline V gene. V gave up 2 bases and J gave up 10 bases; unmatched junction bases: 6. The CDR3 loop reads CAISEGGSGSEQFF. The DNA of the CDR3 is TGTGCCATCAGTGAGGGGGGTAGCGGGAGCGAGCAGTTCTTC.

The gene calls are TRBV6-5 and TRBJ1-3; maybe TRBD1 (6 bases). V shed 0 bases and J shed 4 bases, with 7 bases lying between them. The CDR3 length is 14 residues. CDR1 and CDR2 (germline): MNHEY, SVGAGI. As DNA, the CDR3 is TGTGCCAGCAGTTACTCTGACAGGGGAAACACCATATATTTT. Residues: CASSYSDRGNTIYF.

V usage is TRBV28 and J usage is TRBJ2-7, with D unclear. Germline CDR1 and CDR2: MDHEN and SYDVKM. V was shortened by 5 bases and J by 5 bases, with 4 bases between the two germline ends. The CDR3 is 10 residues long. CDR3 sequence reads: CASSDHEQYF. The CDR3 DNA reads as TGTGCCAGCAGTGACCACGAGCAGTACTTC.

This clonotype was observed once. The chain employs TRBV20-1 and TRBJ2-7; a possible D gene is TRBD1 (6 bases). The germline V gene encodes CDR1 DFQATT and CDR2 SNEGSKA (reference sequence). The CDR3 is 13 amino acids. The V end was cut by 4 bases, the J end by 6 bases, with 16 bases between. CDR3 in DNA: TGCAGTGCTATGGCCAGGGGAGAGGTCGAGCAGTACTTC. Amino acid sequence: CSAMARGEVEQYF.

This chain joins TRBV6-5 and TRBJ2-3, with 10 bases identical to TRBD2. The germline V gene has CDR1 MNHEY and CDR2 SVGAGI. The V segment lost 2 bases and the J segment 4 bases; nucleotides outside the gene matches: 9. This CDR3 comprises 17 residues. DNA of the CDR3: TGTGCCAGCAGTTACCTAGCGGGAGTAGGGATCCCAGATACGCAGTATTTT. Translated, it gives CASSYLAGVGIPDTQYF.

The rearrangement joins TRBV28 to TRBJ2-1, with D possibly matching TRBD2 (6 bases). Germline V gene data show CDR1 as MDHEN and CDR2 as SYDVKM. V was clipped by 5 bases and J by 10 bases, with 18 bases between them. The CDR3 is 14 residues long. The CDR3 nucleotides read TGTGCCAGCAGTCCGGGACTGAGGGCTAGGGAGCAGTTCTTC. Encoded protein: CASSPGLRAREQFF. The full variable domain, its missing parts supplied by reference TRBV28 and TRBJ2-1, is DVKVTQSSRYLVKRTGEKVFLECVQDMDHENMFWYRQDPGLGLRLIYFSYDVKMKEKGDIPEGYSVSREKKERFSLILESASTNQTSMYLCASSPGLRAREQFFGPGTRLTVL.

The table lists this clonotype with a count of one. The chain employs TRBV4-2 and TRBJ2-7, with D perhaps TRBD1 or TRBD2 (6 bases each). Germline assignment: CDR1 LGHNA and CDR2 YNFKEQ. V lost 0 bases and J lost 4, with 10 bases in between. The CDR3 length is 14 residues. CDR3 region: CASSQDGGPYEQYF. The CDR3, as DNA: TGTGCCAGCAGCCAAGACGGGGGCCCATACGAGCAGTACTTC.

The chain is built from TRBV7-9 and TRBJ1-1, with D unclear. CDR1 and CDR2 (germline): SEHNR, FQNEAQ (reference sequence). The V gene lost 5 bases and the J gene lost 0 bases, with 19 bases spanning the gap. This CDR3 is 17 amino acids long. In DNA form, the CDR3 reads TGTGCCAGCAGCCGCCAGGACCGAACCGTACTGAACACTGAAGCTTTCTTT. It yields the protein CASSRQDRTVLNTEAFF. Full variable domain (missing parts from reference TRBV7-9 and TRBJ1-1): DTGVSQNPRHKITKRGQNVTFRCDPISEHNRLYWYRQTLGQGPEFLTYFQNEAQLEKSRLLSDRFSAERPKGSFSTLEIQRTEQGDSAMYLCASSRQDRTVLNTEAFFGQGTRLTVV.

CDR3 DNA: TGTGCCAGCAGCTTAGCCGGCGGGGGAGATACGCAGTATTTT. Amino acid sequence: CASSLAGGGDTQYF. The rearrangement joins TRBV7-8 to TRBJ2-3; TRBD2 matches at 7 bases. CDR3 length equals 14 residues. The V gene's germline CDR1 is SGHVS and CDR2 FQNEAQ. V was clipped by 0 bases and J by 5 bases; unmatched bases: 2.

This clonotype has more than one count but fewer than ten. V gene TRBV24-1 combines with J gene TRBJ2-3; TRBD1 matches 10 bases. V dropped 9 bases and J dropped 6; count of bases not matched to a gene: 14. This CDR3 has 16 residues. Germline assignment: CDR1 KGHDR and CDR2 SFDVKD. The CDR3 nucleotides are TGTGCCACCGAAACCCACCGGGACAGGGGACGGGATACGCAGTATTTT. It is translated as CATETHRDRGRDTQYF.

V is TRBV20-1 and J is TRBJ1-1, with 7 bases lining up with TRBD1. CDR1 and CDR2 from the germline V gene are DFQATT and SNEGSKA (reference sequence). The junction had 4 bases not matched to a gene; V was cut back by 2 bases and J by 4 bases. This CDR3 comprises 13 residues. CDR3 amino acids: CSARPQGSTEAFF. CDR3 nucleotides: TGCAGTGCTAGACCACAGGGGAGCACTGAAGCTTTCTTT.

The chain links TRBV29-1 to TRBJ2-7, with D perhaps given as TRBD1 or TRBD2 (5 bases each). V gave up 0 bases and J gave up 5 bases, with 11 bases separating them. Germline CDR1 reads SQVTM; CDR2 reads ANQGSEA. The CDR3 has 13 residues. The CDR3 DNA follows: TGCAGCGTTGAAGATGAAGTGGGGGACGAGCAGTACTTC. It is translated as CSVEDEVGDEQYF.

This clonotype appeared a few times. The V gene is TRBV20-1, the J gene TRBJ1-1, with 7 bases aligning to TRBD1. Germline trimming cut 1 base from V and 1 base from J; bases unmatched to any gene: 9. The germline gives CDR1 DFQATT, CDR2 SNEGSKA (reference sequence). The length of the CDR3 is 16 residues. The CDR3 DNA follows: TGCAGTGCTAGAGTCGTGACAGGGAGGGCGAACACTGAAGCTTTCTTT. Translation: CSARVVTGRANTEAFF.